The 14 T cell receptor beta chains in this list originate from one sample, sequenced in a study of control samples from healthy donors and cancer patients. Using immunoSEQ multiplex PCR, the repertoire was profiled, and TCRdb retains in-frame clones only, with some absent. In the table there are 75,000 to 100,000 clones, around 92% of which are singletons. Material: blood. The origin of the receptors is a man aged 50 or older in good health.

V gene TRBV6-5 combines with J gene TRBJ1-1; D is possibly TRBD1 (6 bases). Germline V CDR1 and CDR2: MNHEY, SVGAGI. The CDR3 is 14 residues long. V lost 0 bases and J 4 bases, leaving 9 bases between the germline ends. The CDR3 region is CASSYSMGATEAFF. The DNA of the CDR3 is TGTGCCAGCAGTTACTCGATGGGGGCCACTGAAGCTTTCTTT.

The V call is TRBV30, the J call TRBJ1-6, with D hard to call. V lost 2 bases and J 6 bases, leaving 17 bases between the germline ends. CDR3 length: 16 amino acids. From germline, CDR1 is GTSNPN and CDR2 SVGIG (reference sequence). The CDR3 DNA is TGTGCCTGGAGTACCCGCCCAACGGCTACTAATTCACCCCTCCACTTT. It encodes CAWSTRPTATNSPLHF.

V gene TRBV3-1 (or the pseudogene TRBV3-2) combines with J gene TRBJ1-1; 8 nucleotides agree with TRBD1. Unmatched junction bases numbered 0, after V lost 2 bases and J lost 7 bases. The CDR3 has 12 residues. Germline loops: CDR1 LGHDT, CDR2 YNNKEL (reference sequence). Here the CDR3 DNA reads TGTGCCAGCAGCCAAACAGGGGGTGAAGCTTTCTTT. This encodes CASSQTGGEAFF.

This clone has a single count. The rearrangement uses TRBV10-2 and TRBJ1-5; 8 positions agree with TRBD1. V lost 4 bases, J lost 6 bases, and 5 bases stayed unmatched. Germline assignment: CDR1 WSHSY and CDR2 SAAADI. CDR3 size: 14 residues. The CDR3 DNA follows: TGCGCCAGCAGTGTCTCGGACAGGGCTCAGCCCCAGCATTTT. Amino acids: CASSVSDRAQPQHF.

The V gene is TRBV6-5, the J gene TRBJ2-3, with TRBD1 matching over 10 bases. From germline, CDR1 is MNHEY and CDR2 SVGAGI. V shed 4 bases, J shed 6 bases, and the junction held 7 bases outside the gene matches. There are 15 residues in the CDR3. CDR3: CASSSPTGGSDTQYF. DNA of the CDR3: TGTGCCAGCAGTTCACCGACAGGGGGCTCGGATACGCAGTATTTT.

The chain employs TRBV28 and TRBJ1-1; D is undetermined. The CDR3 totals 13 residues. V lost 5 bases, J lost 5 bases, and 12 bases lay in between. Per germline, CDR1 MDHEN and CDR2 SYDVKM. The CDR3 DNA follows: TGTGCCAGCAGTCCCGGAGGACGGACTGAAGCTTTCTTT. The encoded protein is CASSPGGRTEAFF. The whole variable domain, filled in from reference TRBV28 and TRBJ1-1, reads DVKVTQSSRYLVKRTGEKVFLECVQDMDHENMFWYRQDPGLGLRLIYFSYDVKMKEKGDIPEGYSVSREKKERFSLILESASTNQTSMYLCASSPGGRTEAFFGQGTRLTVV.

The chain recombines TRBV6-4 with TRBJ2-1; 12 bases agree with TRBD2. Germline-derived CDR1 and CDR2 are MRHNA and SNTAGT. CDR3 length: 15 residues. V shed 3 bases and J 7 bases; nucleotides not matched to a gene: 4. CDR3 bases: TGTGCCAGCAGTGATCTAGCGGGGGGGCCTAATGAGCAGTTCTTC. Protein sequence: CASSDLAGGPNEQFF.

The chain is built from TRBV5-1 and TRBJ1-1; TRBD1 is a possible D gene (6 bases). V lost 4 bases to trimming and J lost 7 bases, with 8 bases between them. Per the germline V gene, CDR1 is SGHRS and CDR2 is YFSETQ. The CDR3 runs 11 residues. This CDR3 reads CASSPDSEAFF. In DNA, the CDR3 is TGCGCCAGCAGCCCGGACAGTGAAGCTTTCTTT.

The chain uses TRBV9 and TRBJ2-5; TRBD1 matches at 9 bases. CDR3 length: 15 amino acids. From germline, CDR1 is SGDLS and CDR2 YYNGEE. The ends lost 1 base at V and 5 bases at J; junction bases unmatched: 6. The CDR3 bases are TGTGCCAGCAGCGTAAGGGGACAGGGTGAGGAGACCCAGTACTTC. This codes for CASSVRGQGEETQYF. Full variable domain (outside the CDR3, taken from reference TRBV9 and TRBJ2-5): DSGVTQTPKHLITATGQRVTLRCSPRSGDLSVYWYQQSLDQGLQFLIQYYNGEERAKGNILERFSAQQFPDLHSELNLSSLELGDSALYFCASSVRGQGEETQYFGPGTRLLVL.

The chain links TRBV21-1 to TRBJ2-1; the table's D gene call, TRBD2, was not cross checked with the DNA. TRBV21-1 is flagged as a pseudogene. The CDR3 loop spans 19 amino acids. CDR3 nucleotide sequence: TGTGCCAGCAGCAAAAGAGGGACTAGCGGGGGGGCGCGGTACAATGAGCAGTTCTTC. Protein product: CASSKRGTSGGARYNEQFF.

The V and J genes are TRBV5-4 and TRBJ2-3, with D maybe TRBD2 (6 bases). V dropped 5 bases and J dropped 5 bases, with 18 bases sitting between them. The CDR3 consists of 15 residues. Germline-derived CDR1 and CDR2 are SGHNT and YYREEE (reference sequence). In DNA form, the CDR3 reads TGTGCCAGCAGACCCGGACTACCGCGGGGAGATACGCAGTATTTT. It is translated as CASRPGLPRGDTQYF.

The CDR3 protein is CASRTGVQETQYF. The CDR3 coding sequence is TGCGCCAGCCGGACAGGCGTCCAAGAGACCCAGTACTTC. The chain uses TRBV5-1 and TRBJ2-5; 7 nucleotides agree with TRBD1. From germline, CDR1 is SGHRS and CDR2 YFSETQ. Losses at the gene ends were 7 bases for V and 1 base for J; bases not matched to a gene: 4. This CDR3 contains 13 residues.

This clone was seen only once. The chain combines TRBV18 with TRBJ1-6; 9 positions match TRBD1. CDR1 and CDR2 from the germline V gene are KGHSH and LQKENI. CDR3 length equals 15 residues. After removal of 1 base from V and 7 bases from J, the junction contained 2 bases not matched to a gene. CDR3 coding DNA: TGTGCCAGCTCACCACTTGGACAGGGGAATTCACCCCTCCACTTT. It codes for CASSPLGQGNSPLHF.

This clone was seen more than once but under ten times. The identical CDR3 is also encoded by other nucleotide sequences in the sample. This rearrangement joins TRBV27 to TRBJ2-7; 8 bases agree with TRBD1. The J segment lost 1 base and the V segment lost 5 bases, leaving 4 bases of the junction unmatched. The CDR3 contains 14 residues. Germline CDR1 and CDR2: MNHEY and SMNVEV (reference sequence). The CDR3, as DNA: TGTGCCAGCAGTCCGGGACAGGATTCCTACGAGCAGTACTTC. It translates to CASSPGQDSYEQYF.